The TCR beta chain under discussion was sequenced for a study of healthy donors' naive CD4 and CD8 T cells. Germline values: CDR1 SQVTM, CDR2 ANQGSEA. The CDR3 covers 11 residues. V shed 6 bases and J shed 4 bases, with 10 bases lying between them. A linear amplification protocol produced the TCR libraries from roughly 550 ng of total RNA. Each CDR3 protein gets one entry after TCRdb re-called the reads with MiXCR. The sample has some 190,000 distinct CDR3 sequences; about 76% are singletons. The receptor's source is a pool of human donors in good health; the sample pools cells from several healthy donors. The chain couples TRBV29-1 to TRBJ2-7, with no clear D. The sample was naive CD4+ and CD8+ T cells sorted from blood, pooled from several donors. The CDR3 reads CSVKSGYEQYF. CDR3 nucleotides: TGCAGCGTGAAAAGTGGTTACGAGCAGTACTTC.